This passage covers 27 T cell receptor beta chains from one sample sequenced in a study of PD-1 blockade in classical Hodgkin lymphoma. This table comes from immunoSEQ multiplex PCR, and its TCRdb copy is limited to in-frame clones, with some not included. Here the sample spans roughly 100,000 clones, 85% to 95% being singletons. Indicated time point: cycle 4 day 1 (C4D1), after five to seven weeks of nivolumab. In every patient, relapse followed autologous stem cell transplantation, while exposure to brentuximab vedotin differed. Sequencing was performed on peripheral blood mononuclear cells (PBMCs), taken before the fourth cycle of nivolumab. Receptor source: a human donor with classical Hodgkin lymphoma.

The rearrangement links TRBV4-1 to TRBJ1-2; D ambiguous. CDR1 is MGHRA and CDR2 is YSYEKL in the germline V gene. The CDR3 has 13 amino acids. Trimming cost V 0 bases and J 6 bases, with 8 bases left between them. The CDR3 nucleotides read TGCGCCAGCAGCCAAGATATCCGGGATGGCTACACCTTC. This sequence encodes CASSQDIRDGYTF.

The V and J genes are TRBV5-1 and TRBJ1-6; tentatively, D is TRBD1 (5 bases). Per the germline V gene, CDR1 is SGHRS and CDR2 is YFSETQ. V gave up 4 bases and J gave up 6 bases, with 17 bases separating them. The CDR3 has 16 amino acids. CDR3 in DNA: TGCGCCAGCAGCCTGGTTGGCAGGGAGCTTAATTCACCCCTCCACTTT. Protein: CASSLVGRELNSPLHF.

This chain links TRBV19 with TRBJ1-2; the D is unclear. This CDR3 has 14 amino acids. Germline V gene sequence: CDR1 LNHDA, CDR2 SQIVND (reference sequence). V gave up 5 bases and J gave up 8 bases, with 18 bases separating them. The CDR3 DNA reads as TGTGCCAGTAGTCTGAGGCCCGGGAATGGGGGCTACACCTTC. Amino acid sequence: CASSLRPGNGGYTF.

The chain is built from TRBV7-6 and TRBJ2-3, with TRBD2 matching 12 bases. V lost 5 bases, J lost 6 bases, and 6 bases stayed unmatched. The CDR3 runs to 15 residues. CDR1 and CDR2 from the germline V gene are SGHVS and FNYEAQ. The CDR3 nucleotides read TGTGCCAGCAGCCGACTAGCGGGAGCCGGTGATACGCAGTATTTT. It codes for CASSRLAGAGDTQYF.

V gene TRBV19 combines with J gene TRBJ2-7, with D tentatively TRBD2 (6 bases). CDR1 is LNHDA and CDR2 is SQIVND in the germline V gene (reference sequence). V was shortened by 1 base and J by 0 bases, with 7 bases between the two germline ends. The CDR3 consists of 14 residues. CDR3 region: CASSIVGGSYEQYF. The CDR3 DNA reads TGTGCCAGTAGTATAGTGGGGGGCTCCTACGAGCAGTACTTC.

This chain uses TRBV6-5 with TRBJ1-2; D gene uncertain. V lost 2 bases, J lost 5 bases, and 12 bases lay in between. Germline CDR1 and CDR2: MNHEY and SVGAGI. This CDR3 spans 14 amino acids. The CDR3 sequence is CASSYKHAGYGYTF. CDR3 sequence (DNA): TGTGCCAGCAGTTACAAACACGCGGGATATGGCTACACCTTC.

V gene TRBV9 combines with J gene TRBJ2-5, with 10 bases identical to TRBD1. This CDR3 region has 17 residues. V gave up 3 bases and J gave up 5 bases; unmatched junction bases: 13. CDR1 is SGDLS and CDR2 is YYNGEE in the germline V gene. The CDR3 is CASSAGQGDRGYETQYF. The DNA of the CDR3 is TGTGCCAGCAGCGCCGGACAGGGGGACCGAGGGTATGAGACCCAGTACTTC.

The chain has TRBV6-5 and TRBJ2-7; 7 positions agree with TRBD1. V dropped 0 bases and J dropped 1; count of bases not matched to a gene: 3. The germline V gene has CDR1 MNHEY and CDR2 SVGAGI. The CDR3 is made up of 15 amino acids. The CDR3 spells CASSYSRGMSYEQYF. The CDR3 DNA follows: TGTGCCAGCAGTTACTCCAGGGGGATGTCCTACGAGCAGTACTTC.

This clone showed up just once. The chain combines TRBV7-9 with TRBJ2-5; TRBD2 is a possible D gene (6 bases). Germline V lookup: CDR1 SEHNR, CDR2 FQNEAQ (reference sequence). The CDR3 totals 15 residues. V lost 1 base to trimming and J lost 4 bases, with 13 bases between them. Here the CDR3 DNA reads TGTGCCAGCAGCTTAGGACTAGACCTGGGAGAGACCCAGTACTTC. Amino acids: CASSLGLDLGETQYF.

This sequence joins TRBV5-1 and TRBJ2-1; 9 bases map to TRBD2. Germline V gene lookup returns CDR1 SGHRS and CDR2 YFSETQ. The CDR3 spans 14 residues. J was trimmed by 4 bases and V by 5 bases; bases with no gene match: 4. The CDR3 sequence: CASRATSGYNEQFF. CDR3 DNA: TGCGCCAGCAGGGCGACTAGCGGATACAATGAGCAGTTCTTC.

As regards this clone: One end of the junction fails to match germline, which may point to a read error. The rearrangement uses TRBV7-9 and TRBJ1-4; D is undetermined. The CDR3 extends over 13 amino acids. Germline values: CDR1 SEHNR, CDR2 FQNEAQ (reference sequence). The CDR3 nucleotides are TGTGCCAGCAGCCCCAAACGCTTAAATACCTGGCAATTT. Protein product: CASSPKRLNTWQF.

CDR3 coding DNA: TGTGCCAGTAGTACCCCAGGAGCGGGAGTAACCTACGAGCAGTACTTC. Amino acid sequence: CASSTPGAGVTYEQYF. The gene calls are TRBV19 and TRBJ2-7; 8 positions match TRBD2. The germline CDR1 and CDR2 sequences are LNHDA and SQIVND (reference sequence). The CDR3 sequence is 16 residues long. Losses at the gene ends were 4 bases for V and 2 bases for J; bases not matched to a gene: 10.

This clone was seen a single time. The rearrangement uses TRBV5-1 and TRBJ2-1; TRBD2 agrees at 14 bases. The CDR3 extends over 16 amino acids. Germline V lookup: CDR1 SGHRS, CDR2 YFSETQ. With V trimmed by 0 bases and J by 5 bases, 1 base remained unmatched. The CDR3 DNA reads TGCGCCAGCAGCTTGGGGGGACTAGCGGGAGACAATGAGCAGTTCTTC. Its protein is CASSLGGLAGDNEQFF.

The genes are TRBV5-6 and TRBJ2-2, with D possibly matching TRBD1 (6 bases). The V gene's germline CDR1 is SGHDT and CDR2 YYEEEE. The CDR3 consists of 16 residues. V dropped 2 bases and J dropped 2 bases, with 13 bases sitting between them. CDR3 nucleotide sequence: TGTGCCAGCAGCTTACGACAGGACTTCAACACCGGGGAGCTGTTTTTT. It specifies CASSLRQDFNTGELFF.

V is TRBV10-3 and J is TRBJ1-2, with TRBD1 matching 7 bases. The CDR3 sequence is 14 residues long. CDR1 is ENHRY, CDR2 SYGVKD, per germline. The V gene end was trimmed by 7 bases and the J gene end by 0 bases; junction bases not matched to a gene: 5. The CDR3 DNA follows: TGTGCCATCAACGCGGGACAGACTAACTATGGCTACACCTTC. Translating it yields CAINAGQTNYGYTF.

V usage is TRBV5-1 and J usage is TRBJ2-5, with 10 bases matching TRBD1. The CDR3 is 13 residues long. The V gene end was trimmed by 4 bases and the J gene end by 8 bases; junction bases not matched to a gene: 5. The germline CDR1 and CDR2 sequences are SGHRS and YFSETQ. This CDR3 reads CASSEDRGLTQYF. CDR3 nucleotides: TGCGCCAGCAGCGAGGACAGGGGGTTAACCCAGTACTTC.

The chain uses TRBV18 and TRBJ1-5, with 7 bases aligning to TRBD1. The germline CDR1 and CDR2 sequences are KGHSH and LQKENI. V dropped 4 bases and J dropped 5; count of bases not matched to a gene: 14. This CDR3 spans 17 amino acids. As DNA, the CDR3 is TGTGCCAGCTCACTAAGACAGGGAGTTTCAGGGGATCAGCCCCAGCATTTT. Residues: CASSLRQGVSGDQPQHF. The full variable domain, with the rest looked up from reference TRBV18 and TRBJ1-5, is NAGVMQNPRHLVRRRGQEARLRCSPMKGHSHVYWYRQLPEEGLKFMVYLQKENIIDESGMPKERFSAEFPKEGPSILRIQQVVRGDSAAYFCASSLRQGVSGDQPQHFGDGTRLSIL.

This chain uses TRBV5-8 with TRBJ2-1, with TRBD1 as a possible D gene (5 bases). Looked up from germline, CDR1 is SGHTS and CDR2 is YDEGEE. The length of the CDR3 is 12 residues. V lost 2 bases, J lost 9 bases, and 9 bases lay in between. The CDR3 nucleotides are TGTGCCAGCAGCTTCAGGGTTACTGAGCAGTTCTTC. The encoded protein is CASSFRVTEQFF.

The V call is TRBV10-2, the J call TRBJ2-7; D unresolved. The germline V gene encodes CDR1 WSHSY and CDR2 SAAADI. V was shortened by 6 bases and J by 3 bases, with 6 bases between the two germline ends. This CDR3 region has 11 residues. In DNA, the CDR3 is TGCGCCAGCAGGACGGGCTACGAGCAGTACTTC. Translation: CASRTGYEQYF.

This chain joins TRBV18 and TRBJ1-2; maybe TRBD1 (6 bases). The CDR3 extends over 13 amino acids. Germline lookup yields CDR1 KGHSH and CDR2 LQKENI. V dropped 6 bases and J dropped 5 bases, with 13 bases sitting between them. CDR3 region: CASSKDSTYGYTF. The CDR3 DNA is TGTGCCAGCTCCAAGGACAGCACATATGGCTACACCTTC.

The CDR3 region has the DNA TGTGCCAGCAGGCCTAATGACAGGGCCGGGGAGACCCAGTACTTC. This encodes CASRPNDRAGETQYF. The rearrangement joins TRBV5-6 to TRBJ2-5; TRBD1 aligns across 7 bases. Germline V lookup: CDR1 SGHDT, CDR2 YYEEEE. V gave up 5 bases and J gave up 5 bases; unmatched junction bases: 12. The CDR3 covers 15 residues.

The gene calls are TRBV5-6 and TRBJ1-1; weak D call: TRBD1 (6 bases). The CDR3 length is 15 residues. Germline V gene data show CDR1 as SGHDT and CDR2 as YYEEEE. V lost 3 bases, J lost 0 bases, and 12 bases lay in between. CDR3 sequence: CASSSSRGLNTEAFF. The CDR3, as DNA: TGTGCCAGCAGCTCATCCAGGGGCCTGAACACTGAAGCTTTCTTT.

V is TRBV5-1 and J is TRBJ2-1; 7 bases are a match to TRBD2. The germline CDR1 and CDR2 sequences are SGHRS and YFSETQ. Losses at the gene ends were 2 bases for V and 7 bases for J; bases not matched to a gene: 12. This CDR3 has 16 residues. CDR3 sequence: CASSFVPSGTRNEQFF. Written as DNA, the CDR3 is TGCGCCAGCAGCTTTGTACCAAGCGGGACGAGGAATGAGCAGTTCTTC.

The rearrangement uses TRBV7-9 and TRBJ2-7, with 9 bases fitting TRBD2. The CDR3 has 17 residues. The V gene end was trimmed by 4 bases and the J gene end by 3 bases; junction bases not matched to a gene: 13. CDR1 and CDR2 from the germline V gene are SEHNR and FQNEAQ (reference sequence). DNA of the CDR3: TGTGCCAGCAGCTCCCCTAGGGTAGCGGGAGCCCTCTACGAGCAGTACTTC. Amino acid sequence: CASSSPRVAGALYEQYF.

V and J are TRBV6-4 and TRBJ1-5; D perhaps matches TRBD1 (6 bases). The CDR3 length is 15 residues. Trimming pared 5 bases from V and 1 base from J, leaving 12 bases between. CDR1 and CDR2 (germline): MRHNA, SNTAGT. The CDR3: CASSPRGASNQPQHF. CDR3 nucleotides: TGTGCCAGCAGTCCACGGGGGGCAAGCAATCAGCCCCAGCATTTT.

The rearrangement links TRBV5-4 to TRBJ1-2; TRBD1 aligns across 7 bases. Germline CDR1 SGHNT, CDR2 YYREEE (reference sequence). Trimming took 0 bases from V and 8 from J; bases not matched to a gene: 7. The CDR3 covers 14 residues. The CDR3 loop reads CASSLGTGSRGYTF. CDR3 DNA: TGTGCCAGCAGCTTGGGGACAGGTTCTCGGGGCTACACCTTC.

This chain uses TRBV5-8 with TRBJ1-5, with 8 bases matching TRBD1. Germline CDR1 SGHTS, CDR2 YDEGEE. This CDR3 has 15 amino acids. The V segment lost 0 bases and the J segment 3 bases; nucleotides outside the gene matches: 2. The CDR3 bases are TGTGCCAGCAGCTTGGCAGGGGGCAACAATCAGCCCCAGCATTTT. Residues: CASSLAGGNNQPQHF.